The 23 T cell receptor beta chains presented below share a single source sample, sequenced in a study of vaccination and CD4 T cells after COVID-19. The Oncomine TCR Beta short-read assay was applied to DNA of cultured CD4+ T cells. TCRdb itself ran the PCR reads through MiXCR, one entry per CDR3 protein. The sample shows around 17,000 distinct CDR3 sequences, 56% of them seen only once. These receptors' targets are unknown. Treatment given: roughly 10-day PBMC culture with coronavirus spike peptide pools or control peptides (ViraFEST assay). Sequencing was performed on CD4+ T cells from blood, cultured in vitro. Receptors originate from a human donor who had recovered from COVID-19.

The gene calls are TRBV6-5 and TRBJ1-1, with TRBD1 as a possible D gene (5 bases). CDR1 and CDR2 (germline): MNHEY, SVGAGI. V lost 3 bases, J lost 4 bases, and 15 bases lay in between. The CDR3 length is 15 residues. The CDR3 sequence: CASSYRQGSGTEAFF. The CDR3 nucleotides are TGTGCCAGCAGTTATCGGCAGGGTTCTGGCACTGAAGCTTTCTTT.

This clonotype was seen only a few times. The chain couples TRBV20-1 to TRBJ1-5, with a possible D match to TRBD1 (5 bases). V lost 0 bases, J lost 0 bases, and 12 bases lay in between. CDR1 and CDR2 from the germline V gene are DFQATT and SNEGSKA (reference sequence). The CDR3 contains 16 residues. In DNA, the CDR3 is TGCAGTGCTAGAGATCCCAGGGCGAATAGCAATCAGCCCCAGCATTTT. Amino acids: CSARDPRANSNQPQHF.

This clonotype was seen more than once but under ten times. This rearrangement joins TRBV6-1 to TRBJ2-3; D might be TRBD1 (6 bases). CDR1 MNHNS and CDR2 SASEGT come from the germline V gene. This CDR3 is 13 amino acids long. V was cut by 8 bases and J by 4 bases, with 13 bases left in between. The CDR3 here is CASGTNTPDTQYF. For the CDR3, the DNA is TGTGCCAGCGGGACAAACACGCCAGATACGCAGTATTTT.

V and J are TRBV29-1 and TRBJ2-3; D is perhaps TRBD1 (5 bases). This CDR3 spans 13 amino acids. The germline CDR1 and CDR2 sequences are SQVTM and ANQGSEA. Trimming shortened V by 6 bases and J by 4 bases, and 14 bases separated the two germline ends. The CDR3 DNA is TGCAGCGTGACCCTTCAGGGTTCAGATACGCAGTATTTT. It encodes CSVTLQGSDTQYF.

This clonotype was seen a handful of times. The V call is TRBV11-2, the J call TRBJ1-2; a possible D gene is TRBD1 (6 bases). From germline, CDR1 is SGHAT and CDR2 FQNNGV. The CDR3 covers 15 residues. Trimming took off 5 bases at V and 2 bases at J, with 15 bases between the two ends. The CDR3, as DNA: TGTGCCAGCAGCGCCGCCTTCACAGGGAACTATGGCTACACCTTC. Translation: CASSAAFTGNYGYTF. Complete variable domain (other parts from reference TRBV11-2 and TRBJ1-2): EAGVAQSPRYKIIEKRQSVAFWCNPISGHATLYWYQQILGQGPKLLIQFQNNGVVDDSQLPKDRFSAERLKGVDSTLKIQPAKLEDSAVYLCASSAAFTGNYGYTFGSGTRLTVV.

The genes are TRBV7-2 and TRBJ2-1; the match to TRBD2 covers 8 bases. CDR1 and CDR2 (germline): SGHTA, FQGNSA. V was pared by 5 bases and J by 4 bases, with 7 bases of the junction left unmatched. The CDR3 covers 15 residues. The CDR3 loop is CASSTPSGLYNEQFF. The CDR3 nucleotides are TGTGCCAGCAGCACCCCTAGCGGGCTATACAATGAGCAGTTCTTC.

This clonotype was counted a few times. This chain connects TRBV20-1 to TRBJ1-1; D may be TRBD1 (5 bases). Germline CDR1 DFQATT, CDR2 SNEGSKA (reference sequence). The CDR3 consists of 13 residues. CDR3 bases: TGCAGCGCAAAGGGGACGGTGGATGGTGAAGCTTTCTTT. Its translation: CSAKGTVDGEAFF.

The V call is TRBV7-2, the J call TRBJ1-2; D ambiguous. CDR1 is SGHTA, CDR2 FQGNSA, per germline. Trimming took off 5 bases at V and 6 bases at J, with 13 bases between the two ends. This CDR3 contains 13 residues. In DNA form, the CDR3 reads TGTGCCAGCAGCCCCACATTTGAGGATGGCTACACCTTC. Translated, it gives CASSPTFEDGYTF.

The genes are TRBV7-6 and TRBJ1-1; tentative D call: TRBD1 (5 bases). Deletions cut 8 bases from V and 0 bases from J, with 40 bases between. Per the germline V gene, CDR1 is SGHVS and CDR2 is FNYEAQ. CDR3 length: 23 residues. CDR3 region: CASSNHLGGEGWQSVDLNTEAFF. In DNA, the CDR3 is TGTGCCAGCTCGAATCACCTAGGTGGAGAGGGGTGGCAGTCGGTTGACCTGAACACTGAAGCTTTCTTT.

The chain carries TRBV2 and TRBJ1-1; 8 bases are shared with TRBD1. The germline gives CDR1 SNHLY, CDR2 FYNNEI. Unmatched junction bases numbered 6, after V lost 8 bases and J lost 4 bases. This CDR3 has 13 residues. CDR3 protein: CASLQGVATEAFF. CDR3 in DNA: TGTGCCAGCCTACAGGGGGTTGCCACTGAAGCTTTCTTT.

V and J are TRBV9 and TRBJ1-6; D unclear. V dropped 2 bases and J dropped 8 bases, with 14 bases sitting between them. CDR1 is SGDLS and CDR2 is YYNGEE in the germline V gene. This CDR3 comprises 15 residues. The CDR3 DNA reads TGTGCCAGCAGCGTTCTGGACGGGTTGGATTCACCCCTCCACTTT. It codes for CASSVLDGLDSPLHF. Combining the CDR3 with reference TRBV9 and TRBJ1-6 gives the whole variable domain DSGVTQTPKHLITATGQRVTLRCSPRSGDLSVYWYQQSLDQGLQFLIQYYNGEERAKGNILERFSAQQFPDLHSELNLSSLELGDSALYFCASSVLDGLDSPLHFGNGTRLTVT.

This clonotype was seen more than once but under ten times. The gene calls are TRBV10-3 and TRBJ1-5, with D hard to call. CDR1 and CDR2 (germline): ENHRY, SYGVKD. The CDR3 is 16 amino acids. Trimming shortened V by 0 bases and J by 2 bases, and 11 bases separated the two germline ends. The chain's CDR3 is CAISESSVSGNQPQHF. In DNA, the CDR3 is TGTGCCATCAGTGAGTCGTCCGTCTCGGGCAATCAGCCCCAGCATTTT.

The gene calls are TRBV19 and TRBJ1-2, with unresolved D. Trimming removed 5 bases from V and 4 bases from J, with 11 bases in between. CDR1 is LNHDA and CDR2 is SQIVND in the germline V gene (reference sequence). The CDR3 sequence is 13 residues long. The CDR3 region has the DNA TGTGCCAGTAGTTTCACAGCCATCTATGGCTACACCTTC. Translating gives CASSFTAIYGYTF.

This chain joins TRBV19 and TRBJ1-2, with D uncertain. The germline V gene has CDR1 LNHDA and CDR2 SQIVND (reference sequence). The CDR3 contains 14 residues. The V end was cut by 0 bases, the J end by 4 bases, with 9 bases between. CDR3 amino acids: CASSIDLGLYGYTF. The DNA of the CDR3 is TGTGCCAGTAGTATAGATCTAGGGCTCTATGGCTACACCTTC.

This clonotype has just a few counts. The chain combines TRBV2 with TRBJ1-1; D gene uncertain. The length of the CDR3 is 13 residues. V lost 4 bases and J 1 base, leaving 7 bases between the germline ends. Looked up from germline, CDR1 is SNHLY and CDR2 is FYNNEI. CDR3 protein: CASSVLENTEAFF. CDR3 coding DNA: TGTGCCAGCAGTGTTTTAGAGAACACTGAAGCTTTCTTT.

CDR3 protein: CASSRNNVQGAVAFF. The CDR3 DNA reads as TGTGCCAGCAGCCGAAATAATGTGCAGGGGGCGGTAGCTTTCTTT. The J gene is TRBJ1-1, the V gene TRBV7-2; 8 nucleotides match TRBD1. The V gene end was trimmed by 5 bases and the J gene end by 10 bases; junction bases not matched to a gene: 15. The CDR3 length is 15 residues. Germline V gene lookup returns CDR1 SGHTA and CDR2 FQGNSA.

The V call is TRBV10-3, the J call TRBJ1-2; 9 bases line up with TRBD1. The CDR3 runs to 15 residues. In germline, CDR1 is ENHRY, CDR2 SYGVKD. V was pared by 2 bases and J by 4 bases, with 5 bases of the junction left unmatched. CDR3 loop: CAISEPGQGIYGYTF. The CDR3 nucleotides read TGTGCCATCAGTGAGCCGGGACAGGGAATCTATGGCTACACCTTC.

In this sample, this clonotype turned up a few times. CDR3 residues: CSARSGGGADETQYF. The CDR3 region has the DNA TGCAGTGCTAGGTCGGGCGGGGGGGCTGATGAGACCCAGTACTTC. The V call is TRBV20-1, the J call TRBJ2-5; 9 nucleotides align to TRBD2. CDR1 is DFQATT, CDR2 SNEGSKA, per germline (reference sequence). V trimming: 3 bases; J trimming: 5 bases; junction bases outside the gene matches: 10. The CDR3 has 15 amino acids.

In its sample, this clonotype was seen a few times. This chain joins TRBV20-1 and TRBJ2-5; 7 bases agree with TRBD2. Unmatched junction bases numbered 9, after V lost 3 bases and J lost 2 bases. This CDR3 has 15 residues. Germline V CDR1 and CDR2: DFQATT, SNEGSKA (reference sequence). The CDR3 region is CSARGLAEKQETQYF. The CDR3 nucleotides are TGCAGTGCTAGGGGGCTAGCGGAAAAGCAAGAGACCCAGTACTTC.

This chain uses TRBV12-3 or TRBV12-4 with TRBJ2-6, with D unclear. The CDR3 covers 13 residues. V gave up 3 bases and J gave up 1 base, with 1 base separating them. The CDR3 bases are TGTGCCAGCAGTTTGTCTGGGGCCAACGTCCTGACTTTC. It specifies CASSLSGANVLTF.

V usage is TRBV2 and J usage is TRBJ1-2; D is ambiguous. Germline V gives CDR1 SNHLY, CDR2 FYNNEI. The CDR3 contains 13 residues. V was cut by 7 bases and J by 4 bases, with 13 bases left in between. The DNA of the CDR3 is TGTGCCAGCATGGGGTTCAGGACCTATGGCTACACCTTC. Its translation: CASMGFRTYGYTF.

V is TRBV27 and J is TRBJ1-6, with D possibly being TRBD1 (5 bases). The CDR3 runs to 13 residues. CDR1 MNHEY and CDR2 SMNVEV come from the germline V gene (reference sequence). V was shortened by 8 bases and J by 12 bases, with 17 bases between the two germline ends. The CDR3 region is CASGGTKSLPLHF. DNA of the CDR3: TGTGCCAGCGGTGGGACCAAGTCATTACCCCTCCACTTT.

The rearrangement links TRBV25-1 to TRBJ2-1; a weak D match, TRBD2 (6 bases). V gave up 7 bases and J gave up 2 bases, with 21 bases separating them. This CDR3 contains 17 residues. Germline CDR1 is MGHDK and CDR2 is SYGVNS. CDR3 amino acids: CASTSSRGSVPYNEQFF. CDR3 nucleotide sequence: TGTGCCAGCACCTCGAGTCGGGGGAGCGTGCCCTACAATGAGCAGTTCTTC.